What follows are 20 T cell receptor beta chains derived from one specimen sequenced in a study of blood T cells in healthy people across ages. Primers used in a second PCR of roughly 6 to 12 cycles were a sample-barcoded 5' primer and a J-beta primer mix. TCRdb re-called the 5' RACE reads through MiXCR, storing one row per CDR3 protein. Among about 1.8 million distinct CDR3 sequences listed, just under 50% were seen once. The specimen sequenced was blood. The source is a woman in her thirties or forties in good health.

This clonotype was seen more than once but under ten times. J is TRBJ2-5 and V is TRBV20-1, with D tentatively TRBD2 (6 bases). Trimming cost V 3 bases and J 5 bases, with 16 bases left between them. The CDR3 extends over 14 amino acids. Germline-derived CDR1 and CDR2 are DFQATT and SNEGSKA (reference sequence). Written as DNA, the CDR3 is TGCAGTGCTAGGGTTCCGGGGGTTGGGGAGACCCAGTACTTC. It encodes CSARVPGVGETQYF.

Remarks on this clonotype: One end of the junction is discordant with germline, which a read error may explain. The rearrangement joins TRBV10-3 to TRBJ1-5; D not resolved. This CDR3 contains 12 residues. Per the germline V gene, CDR1 is ENHRY and CDR2 is SYGVKD. The CDR3 nucleotides read TGTGCCGTCAGTGAACTGGATCAGCCCCAGCATTTT. Protein sequence: CAVSELDQPQHF.

This clonotype was recorded a few times. This rearrangement joins TRBV7-9 to TRBJ2-7; the D gene is possibly TRBD1 (6 bases). CDR1 is SEHNR and CDR2 is FQNEAQ in the germline V gene (reference sequence). The CDR3 sequence is 15 residues long. V was trimmed by 1 base and J by 1 base, leaving 11 bases between them. CDR3 sequence reads: CASSLGGLQSYEQYF. CDR3 DNA sequence: TGTGCCAGCAGCTTAGGGGGGCTACAATCCTACGAGCAGTACTTC. Together with reference TRBV7-9 and TRBJ2-7, the CDR3 gives the full variable domain: DTGVSQNPRHKITKRGQNVTFRCDPISEHNRLYWYRQTLGQGPEFLTYFQNEAQLEKSRLLSDRFSAERPKGSFSTLEIQRTEQGDSAMYLCASSLGGLQSYEQYFGPGTRLTVT.

The rearrangement joins TRBV6-5 to TRBJ2-5; TRBD2 matches at 9 bases. This CDR3 comprises 16 residues. The trim removed 4 bases at V and 6 bases at J, leaving 12 bases unmatched. Per germline, CDR1 MNHEY and CDR2 SVGAGI. CDR3 nucleotide sequence: TGTGCCAGCAGTTTCCTGACTAGCGGTAATAGAAAGACCCAGTACTTC. This gives the protein CASSFLTSGNRKTQYF.

The chain uses TRBV11-3 and TRBJ2-5, with 9 bases aligning to TRBD1. Judging by the DNA end, TRBJ2-7 fits better; the J call may be wrong. This CDR3 has 15 amino acids. CDR1 is SGHNT, CDR2 YENEEA, per germline. The CDR3 spells CASSFAGTGSIEQYF. CDR3 nucleotide sequence: TGTGCCAGCAGCTTCGCCGGGACAGGGTCCATCGAGCAGTACTTC.

The rearrangement joins TRBV9 to TRBJ1-6, with D unclear. Germline V CDR1 and CDR2: SGDLS, YYNGEE. V gave up 0 bases and J gave up 13 bases, with 11 bases separating them. This CDR3 is built from 13 residues. DNA for the CDR3: TGTGCCAGCAGCGTAGATCAGAGCGGGCCCCTCCACTTT. This encodes CASSVDQSGPLHF.

The gene calls are TRBV6-1 and TRBJ2-2; D gene unclear. Germline V lookup: CDR1 MNHNS, CDR2 SASEGT. With 2 bases removed from V and 6 bases from J, the gap between germline ends came to 16 bases. This CDR3 comprises 16 residues. CDR3 region: CASSERSVFDPGELFF. CDR3 DNA: TGTGCCAGCAGTGAAAGATCGGTCTTCGACCCCGGGGAGCTGTTTTTT.

This sequence joins TRBV29-1 and TRBJ2-3; TRBD1 matches at 8 bases. The germline V gene encodes CDR1 SQVTM and CDR2 ANQGSEA. Trimming took 7 bases from V and 6 from J; bases not matched to a gene: 3. The CDR3 loop spans 11 amino acids. In DNA, the CDR3 is TGCAGCGGGGGACAGGACGATACGCAGTATTTT. Translating it yields CSGGQDDTQYF.

The chain recombines TRBV7-6 with TRBJ2-1; TRBD1 aligns across 8 bases. The CDR3 extends over 15 amino acids. V dropped 5 bases and J dropped 2; count of bases not matched to a gene: 5. Looked up from germline, CDR1 is SGHVS and CDR2 is FNYEAQ. The CDR3 coding sequence is TGTGCCAGCAGCCAGGACAGGGCCGCCTACAATGAGCAGTTCTTC. Translating gives CASSQDRAAYNEQFF.

For the CDR3, the DNA is TGTGCCAGCAGCGTAGCGCTAGCGGGGGGTAGCTCCTGCAATGAGCAGTACTTC. Its protein is CASSVALAGGSSCNEQYF. The gene calls are TRBV9 and TRBJ2-1; 11 nucleotides line up with TRBD2. The better agreement between TRBJ2-7 and the DNA end casts doubt on the J call. This CDR3 is built from 18 residues. The germline V gene encodes CDR1 SGDLS and CDR2 YYNGEE.

CDR3 in amino acids: CASSQGTGAKETQYF. The CDR3 DNA reads TGCGCCAGCAGCCAGGGGACAGGGGCCAAAGAGACCCAGTACTTC. This rearrangement joins TRBV4-3 to TRBJ2-5, with TRBD1 matching over 10 bases. V lost 3 bases to trimming and J lost 3 bases; unmatched junction nucleotides: 4. CDR3 length: 15 residues. Germline V lookup: CDR1 LGHNA, CDR2 YSLEER.

The V gene is TRBV7-2, the J gene TRBJ2-7; 9 nucleotides agree with TRBD2. The CDR3 sequence is 17 residues long. Germline V gene sequence: CDR1 SGHTA, CDR2 FQGNSA. J was trimmed by 4 bases and V by 4 bases; bases with no gene match: 14. The CDR3 bases are TGTGCCAGCAGCTCCGACCTGACTAGCGGAAAACTATACGAGCAGTACTTC. This gives the protein CASSSDLTSGKLYEQYF. Supplemented by reference TRBV7-2 and TRBJ2-7, the full variable domain reads GAGVSQSPSNKVTEKGKDVELRCDPISGHTALYWYRQSLGQGLEFLIYFQGNSAPDKSGLPSDRFSAERTGGSVSTLTIQRTQQEDSAVYLCASSSDLTSGKLYEQYFGPGTRLTVT.

This clonotype was counted between two and nine times. The V call is TRBV20-1, the J call TRBJ2-5, with 8 bases fitting TRBD1. Looked up from germline, CDR1 is DFQATT and CDR2 is SNEGSKA (reference sequence). The CDR3 runs 15 residues. Losses at the gene ends were 4 bases for V and 3 bases for J; bases not matched to a gene: 10. Written as DNA, the CDR3 is TGCAGTGCTATAACAGGGGGTCGATGGGAAGAGACCCAGTACTTC. It encodes CSAITGGRWEETQYF.

J is TRBJ2-3 and V is TRBV6-2 or TRBV6-3; D not certain. The CDR3 loop spans 14 amino acids. Germline V lookup: CDR1 MNHEY, CDR2 SVGEGT. The germline V and J ends were trimmed by 2 bases and 6 bases, with 12 bases remaining between them. CDR3: CASSYGIVVDTQYF. The CDR3 nucleotides are TGTGCCAGCAGTTACGGGATTGTAGTCGATACGCAGTATTTT.

V usage is TRBV6-6 and J usage is TRBJ1-2, with D unclear. Germline V gives CDR1 MNHNY, CDR2 SVGAGI (reference sequence). The CDR3 runs to 13 residues. The V and J ends lost 2 bases and 7 bases respectively, with 11 bases between them. The CDR3 nucleotides read TGTGCCAGCAGTTACCAGGAGCAAGGTGGCTACACCTTC. This codes for CASSYQEQGGYTF.

A note on this clonotype: The germline gene is not matched at one end of the junction; a read error may be the cause. The rearrangement uses TRBV28 and TRBJ1-5; D call uncertain. Germline values: CDR1 MDHEN, CDR2 SYDVKM. The CDR3 totals 12 residues. In DNA form, the CDR3 reads TGTGCCAGCACCTCCGCCAATCAGCCTCAGCATTTT. Translated, it gives CASTSANQPQHF.

Concerning this clonotype itself: The junction and the germline gene differ at one end; a read error may be behind it. This chain connects TRBV29-1 to TRBJ2-1; no reliable D call. This CDR3 is 12 amino acids long. Germline-derived CDR1 and CDR2 are SQVTM and ANQGSEA. CDR3 residues: CSVEGNYSEQFF. DNA for the CDR3: TGCAGCGTTGAAGGCAACTACAGTGAGCAGTTCTTC.

This clonotype was seen a handful of times. CDR3 in amino acids: CASSSGGLAGGGLYEQYF. CDR3 nucleotide sequence: TGTGCCAGCAGCTCTGGGGGACTAGCGGGGGGGGGTTTGTACGAGCAGTACTTC. The chain carries TRBV7-9 and TRBJ2-5; TRBD2 matches 16 bases. The closer fit of TRBJ2-7 to the DNA end suggests the J call may be wrong. There are 18 residues in the CDR3. Germline CDR1 is SEHNR and CDR2 is FQNEAQ (reference sequence).

This clonotype has only a few counts. The chain combines TRBV5-1 with TRBJ2-7, with D tentatively TRBD1 (5 bases). The CDR3 sequence is 14 residues long. Trimming took 0 bases from V and 1 from J, leaving 8 bases between them. The germline V gene encodes CDR1 SGHRS and CDR2 YFSETQ. The CDR3 DNA reads TGCGCCAGCAGCTTGGAGTCAGGGTCCTACGAGCAGTACTTC. Translation: CASSLESGSYEQYF.

The genes are TRBV20-1 and TRBJ2-1; 7 bases are shared with TRBD1. The CDR3 consists of 13 residues. With 2 bases clipped from V and 8 bases from J, the junction kept 6 bases outside the gene matches. CDR1 is DFQATT, CDR2 SNEGSKA, per germline (reference sequence). The CDR3 sequence: CSARNYRGHEQFF. CDR3 coding DNA: TGCAGTGCTAGAAACTACAGGGGTCATGAGCAGTTCTTC.